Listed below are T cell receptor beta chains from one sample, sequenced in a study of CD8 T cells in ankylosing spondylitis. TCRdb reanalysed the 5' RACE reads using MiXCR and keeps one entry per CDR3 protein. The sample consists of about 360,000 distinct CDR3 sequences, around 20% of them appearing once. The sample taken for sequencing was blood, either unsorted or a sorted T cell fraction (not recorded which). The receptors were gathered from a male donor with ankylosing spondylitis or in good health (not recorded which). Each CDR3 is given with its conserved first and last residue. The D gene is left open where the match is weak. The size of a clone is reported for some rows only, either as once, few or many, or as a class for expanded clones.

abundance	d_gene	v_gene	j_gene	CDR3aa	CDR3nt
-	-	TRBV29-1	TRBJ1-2	CSVEGTFYGYTF	TGCAGCGTTGAAGGCACCTTCTATGGCTACACCTTC
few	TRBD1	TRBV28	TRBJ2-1	CASSLGTAGGLFNEQFF	TGTGCCAGCAGTTTAGGTACGGCAGGGGGTTTGTTTAATGAGCAGTTCTTC
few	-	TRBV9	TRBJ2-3	CASSVDSRRTDTQYF	TGTGCCAGCAGCGTAGACTCTCGCCGCACAGATACGCAGTATTTT
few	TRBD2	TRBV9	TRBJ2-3	CASSPPAGAQYF	TGTGCCAGCAGCCCCCCCGCGGGGGCGCAGTATTTT
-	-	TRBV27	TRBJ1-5	CASSKTGNQPQHF	TGTGCCAGCAGTAAAACAGGCAATCAGCCCCAGCATTTT
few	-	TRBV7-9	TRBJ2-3	CASSPSAERDTQYF	TGTGCCAGCAGCCCCTCGGCCGAAAGGGATACGCAGTATTTT
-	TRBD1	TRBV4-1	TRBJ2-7	CASSQDPGQGYEQYF	TGCGCCAGCAGCCAAGACCCGGGACAGGGCTACGAGCAGTACTTC
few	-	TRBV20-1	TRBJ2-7	CSALALDVNEQYF	TGCAGTGCCCTAGCGTTGGACGTCAACGAGCAGTACTTC
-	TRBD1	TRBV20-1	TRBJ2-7	CSARPKGAYEQYF	TGCAGTGCGAGACCGAAGGGGGCATACGAGCAGTACTTC
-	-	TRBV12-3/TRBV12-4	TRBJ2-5	CASSRAQWGKETQYF	TGTGCCAGCAGCCGGGCTCAATGGGGAAAAGAGACCCAGTACTTC
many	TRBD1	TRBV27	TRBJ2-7	CASGHRDRGHEQYF	TGTGCCAGCGGCCACCGGGACAGGGGGCACGAGCAGTACTTC